The following is a TCR beta chain sequence with its context. Unique molecular identifier tags were affixed to discrete cDNA molecules. TCRdb fed the 5' RACE reads into MiXCR, producing one record per CDR3 protein. This table holds tens of thousands of distinct CDR3 sequences, roughly 8% found once. This CDR3 contains 13 residues. The ends were cut back, 4 bases at V and 6 bases at J, with 13 bases in the middle. Germline CDR1 SGHTA, CDR2 FQGTGA. The data originate from a study of early T cells in non-severe SARS-CoV-2 infection. Study overall: The sequenced material was bulk RNA from unsorted whole blood, and its chains were unpaired.

Sequenced input: whole blood. V usage is TRBV7-3 and J usage is TRBJ2-7; D unclear. The source is an adult who was a healthcare worker with PCR-confirmed SARS-CoV-2 infection or an uninfected control (not recorded which). CDR3 region: CASSSGPVSEQYF. The CDR3, as DNA: TGTGCCAGCAGCTCCGGTCCAGTGAGCGAGCAGTACTTC.